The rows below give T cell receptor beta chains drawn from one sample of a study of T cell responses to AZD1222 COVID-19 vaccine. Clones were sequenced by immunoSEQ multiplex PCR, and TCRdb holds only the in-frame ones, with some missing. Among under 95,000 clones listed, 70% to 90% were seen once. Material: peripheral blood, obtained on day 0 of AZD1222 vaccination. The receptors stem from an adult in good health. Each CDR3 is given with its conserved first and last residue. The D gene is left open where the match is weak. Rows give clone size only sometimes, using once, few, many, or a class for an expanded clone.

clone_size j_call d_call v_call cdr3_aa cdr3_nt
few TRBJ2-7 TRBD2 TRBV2 CASEGLAGYEQYF TGTGCCTCCGAGGGGCTAGCGGGGTACGAGCAGTACTTC
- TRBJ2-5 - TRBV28 CASSIRTILKETQYF TGTGCCAGCAGTATACGGACTATCTTGAAAGAGACCCAGTACTTC
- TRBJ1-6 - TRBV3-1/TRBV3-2 CASSGTVNSPLHF TGTGCCAGCAGCGGAACTGTAAATTCACCCCTCCACTTT
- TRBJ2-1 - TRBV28 CASSSNRGHLILYNEQFF TGTGCCAGCAGTTCAAATAGAGGACACTTAATATTATACAATGAGCAGTTCTTC
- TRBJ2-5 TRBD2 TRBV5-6 CASSYSGSGGETQYF TGTGCCAGCAGCTATAGCGGGAGCGGGGGAGAGACCCAGTACTTC
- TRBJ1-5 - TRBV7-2 CASSLASQVSNQPQHF TGTGCCAGCAGCTTAGCGTCTCAGGTTAGCAATCAGCCCCAGCATTTT
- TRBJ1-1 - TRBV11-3 CASSLRVNTEAFF TGTGCCAGCAGCTTAAGGGTGAACACTGAAGCTTTCTTT
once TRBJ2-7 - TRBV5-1 CASSAVGPPDEQYF TGCGCCAGCAGCGCCGTCGGGCCCCCCGACGAGCAGTACTTC
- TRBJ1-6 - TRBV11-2 CASSPGQTRSPLHF TGTGCCAGCAGCCCCGGACAGACTCGTTCACCCCTCCACTTT
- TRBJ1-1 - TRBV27 CASSLWGIDTEAFF TGTGCCAGCAGTTTATGGGGAATTGACACTGAAGCTTTCTTT
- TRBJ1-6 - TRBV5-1 CASRPGPRAGNSPLHF TGCGCCAGCAGACCCGGGCCAAGGGCTGGAAATTCACCCCTCCACTTT
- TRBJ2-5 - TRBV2 CASRRDKAKETQYF TGTGCCAGCAGACGGGACAAGGCCAAAGAGACCCAGTACTTC
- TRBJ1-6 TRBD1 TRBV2 CASSRDRGIAPLHF TGTGCCAGCAGTAGAGACAGGGGGATCGCACCCCTCCACTTT
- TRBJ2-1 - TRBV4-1 CASSQPSTGYEQFF TGCGCCAGCAGCCAGCCAAGTACGGGTTATGAGCAGTTCTTC
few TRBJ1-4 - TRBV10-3 CAISGGSQGGEKLFF TGTGCCATCAGTGGAGGATCACAGGGTGGTGAAAAACTGTTTTTT
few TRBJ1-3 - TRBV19 CASMGVVGNTIYF TGTGCCAGTATGGGGGTTGTCGGAAACACCATATATTTT
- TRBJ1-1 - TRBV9 CASSAKGKTEAFF TGTGCCAGCAGCGCCAAGGGGAAAACTGAAGCTTTCTTT
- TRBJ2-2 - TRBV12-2 CATGGRTGELFF TGTGCAACAGGGGGGAGGACCGGGGAGCTGTTTTTT
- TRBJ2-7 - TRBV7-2 CASSLGSAYEQYF TGTGCCAGCAGCCTCGGGAGTGCCTACGAGCAGTACTTC
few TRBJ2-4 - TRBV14 CASSQTWVPLRGIQYF TGTGCCAGCAGCCAAACCTGGGTGCCATTGAGGGGCATTCAGTACTTC
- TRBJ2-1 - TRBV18 CASSQGREAYNEQFF TGTGCCAGCTCCCAAGGACGGGAAGCCTACAATGAGCAGTTCTTC
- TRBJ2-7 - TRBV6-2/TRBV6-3 CASSYRTTPGTQTYEQYF TGTGCCAGCAGTTACCGGACCACCCCCGGGACCCAAACCTACGAGCAGTACTTC
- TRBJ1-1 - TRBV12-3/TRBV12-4 CASSEGGEAFF TGTGCCAGCTCCGAGGGGGGTGAAGCTTTCTTT
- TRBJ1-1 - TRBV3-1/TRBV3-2 CASGIGLNTEAFF TGTGCCAGCGGTATAGGACTTAACACTGAAGCTTTCTTT
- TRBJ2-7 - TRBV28 CASSDGTPSPYEQYF TGTGCCAGCAGCGACGGGACACCGTCCCCCTACGAGCAGTACTTC
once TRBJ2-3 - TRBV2 CASCRGTDPSTDTQYF TGTGCCAGCTGTCGGGGGACAGACCCTAGCACAGATACGCAGTATTTT
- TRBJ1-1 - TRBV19 CATTTTGVLSVNTEAFF TGTGCCACCACAACTACCGGGGTTCTAAGCGTGAACACTGAAGCTTTCTTT
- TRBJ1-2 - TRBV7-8 CASSSTYRVGSAENGYTF TGTGCCAGCAGCTCGACTTACAGGGTGGGTTCGGCAGAGAATGGCTACACCTTC